This T cell receptor beta chain was retrieved from a study of OX40 agonist ivuxolimab in advanced cancers. Regarding the study as a whole: No antigen was identified for the clonally expanded peripheral T cells. Fewer expanded clones were found on average in CD4+ than in CD8+ T cells. With doses of 0.1-3.0 mg/kg, partial responders showed among the lowest clonal expansion.

The CDR3 contains 16 residues. Germline CDR1 reads LNHDA; CDR2 reads SQIVND (reference sequence). Trimming removed 4 bases from V and 4 bases from J, with 20 bases in between. As for this clone: Its antigen is unidentified.

Data came from immunoSEQ multiplex PCR; TCRdb stores just in-frame clones and leaves some out. The sample includes about 80,000 clones, about nine tenths seen only once; the top ten take 0.3% to 0.4%. This TCR was sampled from an adult with an advanced solid tumor such as melanoma, head and neck, liver or kidney cancer. This chain joins TRBV19 and TRBJ2-7; no clear D. Sequences were derived from CD4+ or CD8+ T cells sorted from blood, sampled in a trial of the OX40 agonist ivuxolimab. The CDR3 nucleotides are TGTGCCAGTAGTACCCGGTTGGTCGGGTCGAGATACGAGCAGTACTTC. Translating it yields CASSTRLVGSRYEQYF.